This T cell receptor beta chain was captured by sequencing in a study of T-cell reconstitution after alpha-beta-depleted transplantation in children. Unique molecular identifiers were built into the TCRbeta library. Using its own MiXCR run on the PCR reads, TCRdb lists one record per CDR3 protein. The sample carries about 360,000 distinct CDR3 sequences, approximately 12% recorded once. This TCR was recovered from a human donor who donated a stem cell graft to a child with Fanconi anemia. The sequences come from PBMCs, collected from the stem cell graft.

The CDR3 DNA follows: TGCAGTGCTAGATTTAGCGGGAGAGGCACCGGGGAGCTGTTTTTT. Translated, it gives CSARFSGRGTGELFF. The chain employs TRBV20-1 and TRBJ2-2; 9 bases line up with TRBD2. Germline V CDR1 and CDR2: DFQATT, SNEGSKA (reference sequence). The V gene end was trimmed by 2 bases and the J gene end by 4 bases; junction bases not matched to a gene: 5. The CDR3 extends over 15 amino acids.